The sequence of this T cell receptor beta chain was determined in a study of vaccination and CD4 T cells after COVID-19 (dated by TCRdb to 2022 to 2024). Background on the whole study: Convalescent patients had a positive SARS-CoV-2 result on nasal swab PCR, and of these patients, several had mild disease and one had severe disease. Culture stimuli were overlapping spike peptide pools from SARS-CoV-2 and from the common cold coronaviruses HCoV-NL63, HCoV-OC43 and HCoV-229E. Post-vaccine blood samples were taken a median of roughly 72 days after the second vaccine dose, with a range of 14 to 241 days. In control cultures, a CEFX viral epitope pool was used as positive control, an HIV-1 Nef peptide pool was used as negative control, or no peptide was added. Two doses of either the Pfizer-BioNTech BNT162b2 vaccine (n=8) or the Moderna mRNA-1273 vaccine (n=2) were administered to participants. In roughly 10 COVID-19 convalescent patients and 4 infection-naive healthy vaccine recipients, the spike-specific CD4+ TCR repertoire before mRNA vaccination was compared with the repertoire after mRNA vaccination. In the convalescent cohort there were six males and four females, among whom were two Hispanic individuals, seven Caucasians, two Asians and one multiracial person. Post-COVID blood samples from convalescent patients were collected a median of approximately 100 days after diagnosis, with a range of 35 to 161 days.

Details on this clonotype: Its antigen target is currently unknown. No much larger clonotype is one base removed from it; base qualities were not supplied.

The label giving this sample's treatment or condition can be read as: roughly 10-day PBMC culture with coronavirus spike peptide pools or control peptides (ViraFEST assay). To expand antigen-specific T cells with peptide pools and then pick out the expanded clonotypes through TCR sequencing, the study relied on the ViraFEST assay. Positive SARS-CoV-2 PCR tests in the convalescent patients dated from March to December 2020, before Alpha, Beta and Delta variants emerged in the United States. Each well held two million PBMCs cultured with roughly 10 ug/ml peptide pools in IMDM containing around 4.5% human AB serum and around 9 IU/ml IL-2. On days 3 and 7, half of the culture medium was replaced with fresh IL-2-containing medium. After 10 days of culture, CD4+ T cells were isolated by negative selection with the EasySep CD4+ T cell isolation kit. Ficoll-Paque Plus gradient centrifugation was used to isolate PBMCs from whole blood, and the isolated PBMCs were then either used fresh or cryopreserved at -140C. Triplicate wells were generally used for each culture condition.

Overall results and qualifications from the work: Nearly all vaccine-specific clones in convalescent patients (304 of 307) were mono-reactive for SARS-CoV-2 spike rather than cross-reactive with common cold coronaviruses. Among the post-vaccine SARS-CoV-2-reactive clones in convalescent patients, a median roughly 85% showed up only after vaccination, which suggests vaccine-specific priming. The median number of SARS-CoV-2-reactive clonotypes rose from 21 after infection to roughly 38 after vaccination, but the change was not significant. The number of convalescent patients in the study was relatively small, and the study did not examine early timepoints following natural infection.

The receptor library was made with PCR. At the Johns Hopkins FTIC core, DNA from the cultured CD4+ T cells underwent TCR sequencing with the Oncomine TCR Beta short-read assay. The QIAamp micro DNA kit was used to extract genomic DNA from the cultured CD4+ T cells. Oncomine TCR Beta libraries from cultured CD4+ T cells were pooled using unique dual indexes and sequenced on an Illumina iSeq 100. For the original study's pipeline: Non-productive sequences were removed, and CDR3s that did not start with C, did not end with F or W, or were shorter than 7 amino acids were discarded. Antigen-specific clonotypes were identified using the MANAFEST web application through comparison of peptide-stimulated wells with reference and other culture wells. An FDR below 0.05, an odds ratio above 5, and a productive frequency above 0.1% in at least two of three replicate wells were required for clones to be considered positive. A clonotype was classed as cross-reactive if the clonotype showed significant expansion both in SARS-CoV-2 spike wells and in at least one common cold coronavirus spike condition. Using R version 3.6.1, CDR3 homology was evaluated through Levenshtein distances (stringdist) along with unrooted phylogenetic trees (ape). TCRdb trimmed public reads at Q25 via fastp, called clones via MiXCR and kept in-frame beta chains. Under each unique CDR3 protein, matching rows form one entry showing the most common genes and DNA. TCRdb's processing, not the study's, gives the V and J calls here. The table for this sample lists around 10,000 distinct CDR3 sequences; 35% to 50% of them were counted only once. About 35% of the sample goes to the ten largest clones.

Trimmed from V: 8 bases; trimmed from J: 7 bases; junction bases lacking a gene match: 19. Inclusive of the bounding cysteine and phenylalanine, the CDR3 is 16 residues long. The retained sequence is limited to the CDR3, 48 bases, with the frame set at the first base. The receptor was isolated from a human donor who had recovered from COVID-19. Sequencing input: CD4+ T cells from blood, cultured in vitro. The chain links TRBV5-3 with TRBJ1-2, with 8 middle bases fitting TRBD1. TRBV5-3 is flagged as an ORF with uncertain function. Read as DNA, the sequence is TGTGCCAGCAGACCCGACAGGGGCATGTGGTCTAGTGGCTACACCTTC. The translation is CASRPDRGMWSSGYTF.